These 29 T cell receptor beta chains were all obtained from the same sample, sequenced in a study of blood T cell repertoires in COVID-19. The repertoire was sequenced with immunoSEQ multiplex PCR; TCRdb's copy has only in-frame clones and lacks some. The sample has about 340,000 clones, about 88% seen once; the top ten hold 7% to 7.5%. The material sequenced was peripheral blood. These receptors were taken from a woman aged 60-75 years with COVID-19, enrolled during active disease.

The chain carries TRBV5-6 and TRBJ1-2; weak D call: TRBD1 (5 bases). Trimming removed 0 bases from V and 2 bases from J, with 5 bases in between. Looked up from germline, CDR1 is SGHDT and CDR2 is YYEEEE. This CDR3 is 13 amino acids long. The CDR3 DNA is TGTGCCAGCAGCTTGGGACAGAACTATGGCTACACCTTC. Translation gives CASSLGQNYGYTF.

The rearrangement joins TRBV10-3 to TRBJ2-5; tentative D call: TRBD1 (6 bases). Germline assignment: CDR1 ENHRY and CDR2 SYGVKD. V shed 3 bases and J shed 3 bases, with 11 bases lying between them. This CDR3 has 14 amino acids. In DNA form, the CDR3 reads TGTGCCATCAGTGAAGGGACACAGGAAGAGACCCAGTACTTC. Residues: CAISEGTQEETQYF.

The rearrangement joins TRBV30 to TRBJ1-1; the D is unclear. The V end lost 3 bases, the J end lost 6 bases, and 8 bases lay between the germline ends. CDR1 and CDR2 (germline): GTSNPN, SVGIG (reference sequence). CDR3 length equals 11 residues. Here the CDR3 DNA reads TGTGCCTGGAGCATCGGGGCTGAAGCTTTCTTT. It specifies CAWSIGAEAFF.

The chain couples TRBV10-2 to TRBJ2-5; weak D call: TRBD1 (6 bases). V was pared by 5 bases and J by 5 bases, with 6 bases between. Germline CDR1 is WSHSY and CDR2 is SAAADI. This CDR3 contains 11 residues. DNA of the CDR3: TGCGCCAGCAGTAGGGGGGAGACCCAGTACTTC. Protein sequence: CASSRGETQYF.

The J gene is TRBJ1-6, the V gene TRBV2, with a tentative D call TRBD1 (6 bases). The length of the CDR3 is 15 residues. The germline CDR1 and CDR2 sequences are SNHLY and FYNNEI. The V gene lost 7 bases and the J gene lost 9 bases, with 19 bases spanning the gap. The CDR3 reads CASTPWEGGGSPLHF. The CDR3 DNA reads TGTGCCAGCACCCCTTGGGAGGGGGGAGGTTCACCCCTCCACTTT.

Details on this clone: This sample also contains other DNA sequences that code for the same CDR3. The chain joins TRBV2 to TRBJ1-4; the match to TRBD1 covers 8 bases. After removal of 5 bases from V and 5 bases from J, the junction contained 1 base not matched to a gene. CDR1 is SNHLY, CDR2 FYNNEI, per germline. CDR3 length equals 13 residues. CDR3 in amino acids: CASSRTGNEKLFF. In DNA form, the CDR3 reads TGTGCCAGCAGTCGGACAGGGAATGAAAAACTGTTTTTT.

The J gene is TRBJ2-3, the V gene TRBV4-3; a possible D gene is TRBD2 (7 bases). The germline V gene encodes CDR1 LGHNA and CDR2 YSLEER. The V end lost 1 base, the J end lost 2 bases, and 13 bases lay between the germline ends. CDR3 length: 16 amino acids. The CDR3 DNA reads TGCGCCAGCAGCCAAGCGGCGGGGGCCCACACAGATACGCAGTATTTT. Amino acids: CASSQAAGAHTDTQYF.

The V gene is TRBV9, the J gene TRBJ1-2, with TRBD1 matching over 7 bases. CDR3 length: 15 amino acids. Trimming removed 4 bases from V and 2 bases from J; junction bases left unmatched: 8. Looked up from germline, CDR1 is SGDLS and CDR2 is YYNGEE. The CDR3 region is CASSPQTGTNYGYTF. In DNA form, the CDR3 reads TGTGCCAGCAGCCCTCAGACAGGGACCAACTATGGCTACACCTTC.

This clone was counted once. The chain joins TRBV5-5 to TRBJ2-2, with 14 nucleotides matching TRBD2. The trim removed 5 bases at V and 6 bases at J, leaving 15 bases unmatched. CDR1 is SGHKS and CDR2 is YYEKEE in the germline V gene (reference sequence). The CDR3 has 19 amino acids. The CDR3 nucleotides are TGTGCCAGCAGTCCGGGACTAGCGGGGGTCCTTCTAGTCGCCGGGGAGCTGTTTTTT. Translation gives CASSPGLAGVLLVAGELFF.

The rearrangement uses TRBV3-1 (or the pseudogene TRBV3-2) and TRBJ1-2, with a possible D match to TRBD1 (6 bases). Germline V CDR1 and CDR2: LGHDT, YNNKEL (reference sequence). The length of the CDR3 is 13 residues. V was cut by 2 bases and J by 8 bases, with 12 bases left in between. The CDR3, as DNA: TGTGCCAGCAGCCAACAGGGGTCGCGCGGCTACACCTTC. Its translation: CASSQQGSRGYTF.

The chain has TRBV18 and TRBJ1-5; possibly TRBD1 for D (5 bases). CDR3 length: 16 residues. Germline CDR1 and CDR2: KGHSH and LQKENI. Trimming stripped 5 bases from V and 7 bases from J, with 21 bases between. The CDR3 sequence is CASSGGGGQGHQPQHF. Written as DNA, the CDR3 is TGTGCCAGCTCAGGGGGAGGAGGGCAGGGTCACCAGCCCCAGCATTTT.

This rearrangement joins TRBV5-1 to TRBJ1-1, with D maybe TRBD1 (5 bases). Germline V gene lookup returns CDR1 SGHRS and CDR2 YFSETQ. This CDR3 has 17 amino acids. The V and J ends lost 4 bases and 4 bases respectively, with 23 bases between them. The CDR3 loop is CASSPTFPAGRGTEAFF. CDR3 nucleotide sequence: TGCGCCAGCAGCCCGACCTTCCCGGCAGGGAGGGGCACTGAAGCTTTCTTT.

This clone has just one count. This sequence joins TRBV19 and TRBJ1-2, with unresolved D. Germline lookup yields CDR1 LNHDA and CDR2 SQIVND (reference sequence). Trimming removed 0 bases at V and 7 bases at J, with 6 bases between. The CDR3 extends over 12 amino acids. CDR3 sequence reads: CASSIDSVGYTF. In DNA form, the CDR3 reads TGTGCCAGTAGTATAGATTCGGTTGGCTACACCTTC.

The CDR3 sequence is CTSSERVAGVAKNIQYF. In DNA form, the CDR3 reads TGCACCAGCAGCGAAAGGGTGGCGGGGGTAGCCAAAAACATTCAGTACTTC. The J gene is TRBJ2-4, the V gene TRBV1; the listed D gene, TRBD2, was not tested against the DNA. TRBV1 is recorded as a pseudogene. The CDR3 consists of 17 residues.

The gene calls are TRBV6-5 and TRBJ1-3; D may be TRBD1 (6 bases). The germline V gene has CDR1 MNHEY and CDR2 SVGAGI. V was clipped by 11 bases and J by 4 bases, with 9 bases between them. The CDR3 has 11 residues. CDR3 nucleotide sequence: TGTGCCGGAGGACAGGGAAACACCATATATTTT. This gives the protein CAGGQGNTIYF.

This clone occurred once. The rearrangement joins TRBV7-2 to TRBJ1-2; 8 bases are a match to TRBD1. Germline trimming cut 4 bases from V and 4 bases from J; bases unmatched to any gene: 5. Germline assignment: CDR1 SGHTA and CDR2 FQGNSA. This CDR3 is built from 14 residues. Here the CDR3 DNA reads TGTGCCAGCAGCTCTTCGACAGGGGCCTATGGCTACACCTTC. Its protein is CASSSSTGAYGYTF.

The J gene is TRBJ2-3, the V gene TRBV6-5; 10 nucleotides match TRBD1. The CDR3 extends over 16 amino acids. V shed 4 bases and J 2 bases; nucleotides not matched to a gene: 6. Germline CDR1 reads MNHEY; CDR2 reads SVGAGI. The CDR3 region is CASSSGTGDYTDTQYF. CDR3 nucleotides: TGTGCCAGCAGTTCCGGGACAGGGGATTACACAGATACGCAGTATTTT.

The V gene is TRBV19, the J gene TRBJ1-1; 8 nucleotides line up with TRBD1. CDR1 LNHDA and CDR2 SQIVND come from the germline V gene (reference sequence). This CDR3 is 14 amino acids long. V lost 1 base and J lost 10; bases outside the gene matches: 8. The CDR3 DNA reads as TGTGCCAGTAGTATAGGGAATACCGGGACAGGAGCTTTCTTT. This translates into CASSIGNTGTGAFF. Full variable domain (rest looked up from reference TRBV19 and TRBJ1-1): DGGITQSPKYLFRKEGQNVTLSCEQNLNHDAMYWYRQDPGQGLRLIYYSQIVNDFQKGDIAEGYSVSREKKESFPLTVTSAQKNPTAFYLCASSIGNTGTGAFFGQGTRLTVV.

The genes are TRBV13 and TRBJ1-3; possible D gene TRBD1, 5 bases. Germline CDR1 PRHDT, CDR2 FYEKMQ (reference sequence). The CDR3 has 17 amino acids. Trimming shortened V by 2 bases and J by 2 bases, and 16 bases separated the two germline ends. The CDR3 nucleotides are TGTGCCAGCAGCTTACCCTCTGGGGCGTTGGCTGGAAACACCATATATTTT. Protein product: CASSLPSGALAGNTIYF.

CDR3 DNA sequence: TGTGCCAGCAGCTCCCGGGACAGTTACTACGAGCAGTACTTC. The encoded protein is CASSSRDSYYEQYF. The chain employs TRBV5-6 and TRBJ2-7, with 7 positions matching TRBD1. J gave up 3 bases and V 3 bases, and 6 bases lay outside the gene matches. This CDR3 is 14 amino acids long. Germline lookup yields CDR1 SGHDT and CDR2 YYEEEE.

The chain employs TRBV3-1 (or the pseudogene TRBV3-2) and TRBJ2-3; 12 bases fit TRBD2. The junction had 3 bases not matched to a gene; V was cut back by 4 bases and J by 1 base. Germline CDR1 and CDR2: LGHDT and YNNKEL (reference sequence). The CDR3 contains 16 residues. Here the CDR3 reads CASSRRLAGGTDTQYF. The CDR3 DNA reads as TGTGCCAGCAGCCGTCGACTAGCGGGGGGCACAGATACGCAGTATTTT.

The chain links TRBV11-2 to TRBJ2-5, with TRBD2 matching over 13 bases. The J segment lost 4 bases and the V segment lost 4 bases, leaving 3 bases of the junction unmatched. The CDR3 has 15 residues. Germline V gene sequence: CDR1 SGHAT, CDR2 FQNNGV. The CDR3: CASSSGLAGVETQYF. CDR3 nucleotides: TGTGCCAGCAGCTCAGGACTAGCGGGGGTAGAGACCCAGTACTTC.

This chain joins TRBV4-1 and TRBJ2-2, with 9 bases that match TRBD1. The CDR3 spans 16 residues. CDR1 is MGHRA and CDR2 is YSYEKL in the germline V gene. Losses at the gene ends were 2 bases for V and 9 bases for J; bases not matched to a gene: 10. CDR3 sequence reads: CASSQIRTGVDWELFF. The CDR3 region has the DNA TGCGCCAGCAGCCAAATCAGGACAGGGGTTGACTGGGAGCTGTTTTTT.

In its sample, this clone was seen a few times. The CDR3 here is CASSSRTSGGPTYNEQFF. The CDR3 coding sequence is TGCGCCAGCAGCTCCCGGACTAGCGGGGGGCCGACCTACAATGAGCAGTTCTTC. The chain links TRBV5-1 to TRBJ2-1; 14 bases are shared with TRBD2. In germline, CDR1 is SGHRS, CDR2 YFSETQ. The CDR3 consists of 18 residues. V gave up 3 bases and J gave up 2 bases; unmatched junction bases: 7.

The chain employs TRBV7-6 and TRBJ1-1; no clear D gene. CDR3 length: 13 amino acids. CDR1 is SGHVS and CDR2 is FNYEAQ in the germline V gene. Trimming cost V 5 bases and J 4 bases, with 11 bases left between them. CDR3: CASSPWEGTEAFF. The CDR3, as DNA: TGTGCCAGCAGCCCGTGGGAGGGCACTGAAGCTTTCTTT.

The chain links TRBV5-5 to TRBJ2-7, with 8 nucleotides matching TRBD1. V was pared by 4 bases and J by 2 bases, with 5 bases of the junction left unmatched. The CDR3 spans 14 residues. The germline gives CDR1 SGHKS, CDR2 YYEKEE (reference sequence). Here the CDR3 DNA reads TGTGCCAGCAGCCAAACGACAGGGGCCTACGAGCAGTACTTC. Translating it yields CASSQTTGAYEQYF. The complete variable domain, with remaining parts taken from reference TRBV5-5 and TRBJ2-7, reads DAGVTQSPTHLIKTRGQQVTLRCSPISGHKSVSWYQQVLGQGPQFIFQYYEKEERGRGNFPDRFSARQFPNYSSELNVNALLLGDSALYLCASSQTTGAYEQYFGPGTRLTVT.

Comments on this clone: Within the sample, other DNA sequences also encode this same CDR3. The chain has TRBV7-2 and TRBJ1-1, with no clear D. CDR1 SGHTA and CDR2 FQGNSA come from the germline V gene. Deletions cut 5 bases from V and 1 base from J, with 8 bases between. This CDR3 region has 13 residues. CDR3 DNA sequence: TGTGCCAGCAGCCTGAGACAGAACACTGAAGCTTTCTTT. Its protein product is CASSLRQNTEAFF.

The rearrangement links TRBV14 to TRBJ2-7, with TRBD1 matching over 8 bases. CDR3 size: 16 residues. Germline V CDR1 and CDR2: SGHDN, FVKESK. The V segment lost 5 bases and the J segment 1 base; nucleotides outside the gene matches: 10. As DNA, the CDR3 is TGTGCCAGCAGCACCCTCGGACAGGGCGCGTCCTACGAGCAGTACTTC. It translates to CASSTLGQGASYEQYF.

This rearrangement joins TRBV2 to TRBJ1-2; TRBD1 aligns across 7 bases. Trimming took 6 bases from V and 6 from J; bases not matched to a gene: 16. CDR3 length: 16 residues. Germline CDR1 is SNHLY and CDR2 is FYNNEI. The CDR3 spells CASSPLLGQGVNGYTF. CDR3 sequence (DNA): TGTGCCAGCAGCCCACTATTGGGGCAGGGGGTAAATGGCTACACCTTC.